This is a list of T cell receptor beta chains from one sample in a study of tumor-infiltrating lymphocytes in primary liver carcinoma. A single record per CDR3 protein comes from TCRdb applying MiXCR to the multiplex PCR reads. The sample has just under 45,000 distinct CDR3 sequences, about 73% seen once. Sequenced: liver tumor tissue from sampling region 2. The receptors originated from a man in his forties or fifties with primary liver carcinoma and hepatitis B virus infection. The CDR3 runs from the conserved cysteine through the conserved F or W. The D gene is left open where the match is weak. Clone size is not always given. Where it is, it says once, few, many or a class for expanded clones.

CDR3: CASTSSGSLTYEQYF; DNA: TGTGCCAGCACGAGTAGCGGGAGCCTTACCTACGAGCAGTACTTC; D: TRBD2; size: medium-sized; V: TRBV6-1; J: TRBJ2-7
CDR3: CASSQSNQIYEQYF; DNA: TGCGCCAGCAGCCAATCAAACCAGATCTACGAGCAGTACTTC; D: NA; size: medium-sized; V: TRBV4-1; J: TRBJ2-7
CDR3: CANTRTLNRGEQYF; DNA: TGTGCCAACACCCGGACGTTAAATAGGGGGGAGCAGTACTTC; D: NA; size: NA; V: TRBV6-5; J: TRBJ2-7
CDR3: CSPFQGSETETFF; DNA: TGCAGTCCCTTTCAGGGGAGTGAAACTGAAACTTTCTTT; D: NA; size: NA; V: TRBV29-1; J: TRBJ1-1
CDR3: CASIPQPAFGEQFF; DNA: TGTGCCAGCATCCCTCAACCGGCGTTCGGTGAGCAGTTCTTC; D: NA; size: many; V: TRBV6-1; J: TRBJ2-1
CDR3: CASSSSRDRAHEQYF; DNA: TGTGCCAGCAGCTCGAGCCGGGACAGGGCCCACGAGCAGTACTTT; D: TRBD1; size: NA; V: TRBV5-4; J: TRBJ2-7
CDR3: CASNLGTGRLFGELFF; DNA: TGTGCCAGCAACCTCGGGACAGGGAGGTTGTTCGGGGAGCTGTTCTTT; D: TRBD1; size: NA; V: TRBV12-3/TRBV12-4; J: TRBJ2-2
CDR3: CAWSASGTSEPGELFF; DNA: TGTGCCTGGAGTGCCTCTGGGACTAGCGAGCCCGGGGAGCTTTTTTTT; D: TRBD2; size: NA; V: TRBV30; J: TRBJ2-2
CDR3: CASSIRQGNEQFF; DNA: TGTGCCAGTAGTATTAGACAGGGCAATGAGCAGTTCTTC; D: TRBD1; size: few; V: TRBV19; J: TRBJ2-1
CDR3: CVISESAQGYGYTF; DNA: TGCGTCATCAGTGAGTCGGCTCAAGGTTATGGCTACACCTTC; D: NA; size: NA; V: TRBV10-3; J: TRBJ1-2
CDR3: CASSGQPPAYNEQFF; DNA: TGCGCCAGCAGCGGTCAGCCCCCGGCCTACAATGAGCAGTTCTTC; D: NA; size: NA; V: TRBV5-1; J: TRBJ2-1
CDR3: CSGASGWAMNTETFF; DNA: TGCAGCGGTGCCTCAGGGTGGGCCATGAACACTGAAACTTTCTTT; D: NA; size: once; V: TRBV29-1; J: TRBJ1-1
CDR3: CSVLGHGAYNEQFF; DNA: TGCAGTGTTCTAGGACATGGGGCCTACAATGAGCAGTTCTTC; D: NA; size: NA; V: TRBV29-1; J: TRBJ2-1
CDR3: CVSNTASWSTDTQYF; DNA: TGTGTCAGCAATACGGCTTCATGGAGCACAGATACGCAGTATTTT; D: NA; size: NA; V: TRBV6-2/TRBV6-3; J: TRBJ2-3
CDR3: CTSSLLAAGELFF; DNA: TGTACCAGTAGTTTGCTAGCGGCCGGGGAGCTGTTTTTT; D: TRBD2; size: NA; V: TRBV12-3/TRBV12-4; J: TRBJ2-2
CDR3: CASSLGSTSGVYEQYF; DNA: TGCGCCAGCAGCCTGGGGTCGACTAGCGGAGTCTACGAGCAGTACTTC; D: TRBD2; size: many; V: TRBV5-1; J: TRBJ2-7
CDR3: CASRVTGDPYDQYF; DNA: TGCGCCAGCAGAGTTACAGGAGACCCCTACGATCAGTACTTC; D: NA; size: NA; V: TRBV10-2; J: TRBJ2-7
CDR3: CAISVTTFTDTRYF; DNA: TGTGCCATCAGTGTAACGACCTTCACAGATACGCGGTATTTT; D: NA; size: NA; V: TRBV10-3; J: TRBJ2-3
CDR3: CASSLLASGPYLEQFF; DNA: TGTGCCAGCAGCTTGTTAGCTAGCGGTCCTTACTTAGAGCAGTTCTTC; D: TRBD2; size: many; V: TRBV7-9; J: TRBJ2-1
CDR3: CASSTGGTTDVFF; DNA: TGTGCCAGCAGCACAGGGGGGACTACTGATGTTTTCTTC; D: TRBD1; size: NA; V: TRBV6-6; J: TRBJ1-1
CDR3: CSASVQGGEKLFF; DNA: TGCAGCGCCAGCGTTCAGGGGGGAGAAAAACTGTTTTTT; D: TRBD1; size: medium-sized; V: TRBV29-1; J: TRBJ1-4
CDR3: CASSYSPQQPQHF; DNA: TGTGCCAGCAGTTACTCCCCCCAACAGCCCCAGCATTTT; D: NA; size: NA; V: TRBV6-5; J: TRBJ1-5
CDR3: CASSGGGSIGEAFF; DNA: TGTGCCAGCAGTGGGGGCGGCTCAATCGGTGAAGCTTTCTTT; D: NA; size: few; V: TRBV28; J: TRBJ1-1
CDR3: CASSLGQNYGYTF; DNA: TGTGCCAGCAGTTTGGGCCAGAACTATGGCTACACCTTC; D: NA; size: many; V: TRBV28; J: TRBJ1-2
CDR3: CASCLRLETQYF; DNA: TGTGCCAGCTGCCTTCGTTTAGAGACCCAGTACTTT; D: NA; size: NA; V: TRBV12-3/TRBV12-4; J: TRBJ2-5
CDR3: CASSLADYEQYF; DNA: TGTGCCAGCAGCCTCGCTGACTACGAGCAGTACTTC; D: NA; size: medium-sized; V: TRBV7-9; J: TRBJ2-7
CDR3: CSSSDQSRGGSEQFF; DNA: TGCTCCAGCAGTGACCAGAGCAGGGGTGGAAGTGAGCAGTTCTTC; D: NA; size: NA; V: TRBV10-1; J: TRBJ2-1
CDR3: CASSRSERNIEAFF; DNA: TGTGCCAGCAGCCGTTCGGAGAGGAACATTGAAGCTTTCTTT; D: NA; size: NA; V: TRBV7-8; J: TRBJ1-1
CDR3: CASSPGTEAFF; DNA: TGTGCCAGCAGCCCGGGCACTGAAGCTTTCTTT; D: NA; size: medium-sized; V: TRBV12-3/TRBV12-4; J: TRBJ1-1
CDR3: CTVESGVTEALF; DNA: TGCACCGTTGAATCCGGAGTCACTGAAGCTCTCTTT; D: NA; size: NA; V: TRBV29-1; J: TRBJ1-1
CDR3: CASSLGTGTYEQYF; DNA: TGTGCCAGCAGCTTAGGGACCGGCACCTACGAGCAGTACTTC; D: NA; size: many; V: TRBV5-4; J: TRBJ2-7
CDR3: CAGIQVSAGYTGNEQFF; DNA: TGTGCCGGCATCCAAGTCTCAGCGGGATATACGGGGAATGAGCAGTTCTTC; D: TRBD2; size: NA; V: TRBV4-2; J: TRBJ2-1
CDR3: CATSRGQGAREQYF; DNA: TGTGCCACCAGCAGGGGACAGGGGGCGCGGGAGCAGTACTTC; D: TRBD1; size: many; V: TRBV15; J: TRBJ2-7
CDR3: CTSSHLTGQGGSPLHF; DNA: TGCACCAGCAGCCATCTAACTGGACAGGGTGGATCACCCCTCCACTTT; D: TRBD1; size: NA; V: TRBV4-3; J: TRBJ1-6
CDR3: CASSLPPGAAVMNTEAFF; DNA: TGTGCCAGCAGTTTACCTCCGGGGGCAGCGGTGATGAACACTGAAGCTTTCTTT; D: NA; size: NA; V: TRBV28; J: TRBJ1-1